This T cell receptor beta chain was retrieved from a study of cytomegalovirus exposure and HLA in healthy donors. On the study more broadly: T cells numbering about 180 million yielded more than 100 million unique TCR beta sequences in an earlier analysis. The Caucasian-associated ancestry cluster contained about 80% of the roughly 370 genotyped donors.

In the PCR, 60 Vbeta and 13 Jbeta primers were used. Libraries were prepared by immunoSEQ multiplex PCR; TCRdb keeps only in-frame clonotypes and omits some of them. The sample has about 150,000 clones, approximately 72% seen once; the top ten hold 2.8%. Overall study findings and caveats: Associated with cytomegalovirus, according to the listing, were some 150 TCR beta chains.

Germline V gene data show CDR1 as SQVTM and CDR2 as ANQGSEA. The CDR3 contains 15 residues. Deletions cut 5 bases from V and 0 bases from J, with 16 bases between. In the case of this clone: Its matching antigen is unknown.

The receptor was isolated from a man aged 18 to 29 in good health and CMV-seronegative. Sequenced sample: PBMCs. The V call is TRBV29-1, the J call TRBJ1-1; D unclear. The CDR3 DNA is TGCAGCGTTCGGGAAACGGGAAGTATGAACACTGAAGCTTTCTTT. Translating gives CSVRETGSMNTEAFF.